This entry lists 14 T cell receptor beta chains sequenced from one sample in a study of blood T cell repertoires in COVID-19. Some clones are missing from TCRdb's copy, which holds only in-frame ones; the method was immunoSEQ multiplex PCR. The sample shows 55,000 to 65,000 clones, approximately 92% of them seen only once. The material sequenced was peripheral blood. The origin of the receptors is a man aged 55 to 70 with acute or convalescent COVID-19.

The CDR3 here is CSVLGLAGGAKNIQYF. The DNA of the CDR3 is TGCAGCGTTCTGGGACTAGCGGGAGGAGCCAAAAACATTCAGTACTTC. V gene TRBV29-1 combines with J gene TRBJ2-4; TRBD2 agrees at 15 bases. Germline trimming cut 5 bases from V and 0 bases from J; bases unmatched to any gene: 2. Germline V lookup: CDR1 SQVTM, CDR2 ANQGSEA. This CDR3 comprises 16 residues.

On this clone: Other DNA sequences in this sample translate to the same CDR3. The V call is TRBV28, the J call TRBJ1-5; unclear D gene. In germline, CDR1 is MDHEN, CDR2 SYDVKM. Trimming took off 2 bases at V and 6 bases at J, with 5 bases between the two ends. The CDR3 runs 12 residues. CDR3 region: CASSLVSQPQHF. The CDR3 bases are TGTGCCAGCAGTTTAGTTAGTCAGCCCCAGCATTTT.

The chain carries TRBV5-1 and TRBJ1-2, with 7 bases matching TRBD1. After removal of 4 bases from V and 3 bases from J, the junction contained 9 bases not matched to a gene. The germline V gene has CDR1 SGHRS and CDR2 YFSETQ. The CDR3 consists of 15 residues. The CDR3 DNA reads TGCGCCAGCAGCCCGGAGGGGCAGGGGGACTATGGCTACACCTTC. As protein: CASSPEGQGDYGYTF.

The chain combines TRBV9 with TRBJ1-1, with TRBD1 as a possible D gene (6 bases). V lost 3 bases to trimming and J lost 3 bases, with 21 bases between them. CDR1 is SGDLS, CDR2 YYNGEE, per germline. This CDR3 contains 17 residues. The CDR3 DNA sequence: TGTGCCAGCAGCGCTCTATACCGCGGGGGGGCCGACACTGAAGCTTTCTTT. The encoded protein is CASSALYRGGADTEAFF.

This sequence joins TRBV3-1 (or the pseudogene TRBV3-2) and TRBJ1-6; D remains ambiguous. The CDR3 spans 14 residues. Germline V CDR1 and CDR2: LGHDT, YNNKEL (reference sequence). V was trimmed by 0 bases and J by 9 bases, leaving 9 bases between them. CDR3 sequence: CASSQDAGSSPLHF. CDR3 sequence (DNA): TGTGCCAGCAGCCAAGACGCGGGCTCTTCACCCCTCCACTTT.

This chain connects TRBV7-2 to TRBJ1-5; 8 bases are shared with TRBD1. CDR3 length: 17 amino acids. CDR1 and CDR2 from the germline V gene are SGHTA and FQGNSA. V shed 4 bases and J 1 base; nucleotides not matched to a gene: 9. Here the CDR3 reads CASSSTGTGLSNQPQHF. In DNA, the CDR3 is TGTGCCAGCAGCTCAACCGGGACAGGTCTGAGCAATCAGCCCCAGCATTTT.

The CDR3 here is CAWSRGQENSPLHF. CDR3 in DNA: TGTGCCTGGAGTAGGGGACAGGAAAATTCACCCCTCCACTTT. This chain joins TRBV30 and TRBJ1-6; 8 bases fit TRBD1. The germline V gene has CDR1 GTSNPN and CDR2 SVGIG (reference sequence). J was trimmed by 7 bases and V by 2 bases; bases with no gene match: 4. The CDR3 contains 14 residues.

V usage is TRBV7-2 and J usage is TRBJ2-7, with TRBD1 matching 9 bases. Germline V lookup: CDR1 SGHTA, CDR2 FQGNSA. V was clipped by 1 base and J by 4 bases; unmatched bases: 5. The CDR3 extends over 15 amino acids. The CDR3: CASSLDTGQGYEQYF. The CDR3 nucleotides are TGTGCCAGCAGCTTAGATACGGGACAGGGTTACGAGCAGTACTTC.

The chain links TRBV27 to TRBJ2-2; 13 bases align to TRBD2. V shed 6 bases, J shed 7 bases, and the junction held 8 bases outside the gene matches. The CDR3 has 16 residues. The germline CDR1 and CDR2 sequences are MNHEY and SMNVEV (reference sequence). The CDR3: CASSGLAGVKNGELFF. CDR3 in DNA: TGTGCCAGCAGCGGACTAGCGGGAGTTAAAAACGGGGAGCTGTTTTTT.

This chain links TRBV7-9 with TRBJ2-1, with D tentatively TRBD2 (5 bases). The CDR3 is 15 residues long. From germline, CDR1 is SEHNR and CDR2 FQNEAQ (reference sequence). Between the trimmed V and J ends, which lost 4 bases and 6 bases, there was a span of 16 bases. The CDR3 protein is CASSSVEGKSNEQFF. The CDR3 DNA reads TGTGCCAGCAGCTCCGTAGAGGGAAAGAGCAATGAGCAGTTCTTC. Full variable domain (missing parts from reference TRBV7-9 and TRBJ2-1): DTGVSQNPRHKITKRGQNVTFRCDPISEHNRLYWYRQTLGQGPEFLTYFQNEAQLEKSRLLSDRFSAERPKGSFSTLEIQRTEQGDSAMYLCASSSVEGKSNEQFFGPGTRLTVL.

The V and J genes are TRBV5-5 and TRBJ1-1; D gene unclear. This CDR3 region has 14 residues. V lost 0 bases and J 2 bases, leaving 8 bases between the germline ends. Germline assignment: CDR1 SGHKS and CDR2 YYEKEE (reference sequence). CDR3 DNA: TGTGCCAGCAGCTTGGATTATGTAAACACTGAAGCTTTCTTT. It codes for CASSLDYVNTEAFF.

The genes are TRBV4-3 and TRBJ2-2; D possibly corresponds to TRBD2 (6 bases). This CDR3 spans 16 amino acids. With 0 bases removed from V and 4 bases from J, the gap between germline ends came to 12 bases. The germline gives CDR1 LGHNA, CDR2 YSLEER. The CDR3 loop is CASSQDPGGTTGELFF. The CDR3 DNA follows: TGCGCCAGCAGCCAAGATCCTGGGGGGACCACCGGGGAGCTGTTTTTT.

V and J are TRBV5-1 and TRBJ2-5; 8 positions match TRBD2. The CDR3 runs 16 residues. Germline V gives CDR1 SGHRS, CDR2 YFSETQ. V gave up 0 bases and J gave up 2 bases; unmatched junction bases: 6. The CDR3 protein is CASSLVSGAGQETQYF. The CDR3 DNA reads as TGCGCCAGCAGCTTGGTTAGCGGGGCTGGGCAAGAGACCCAGTACTTC.

The chain is built from TRBV28 and TRBJ1-6, with a tentative D call TRBD1 (5 bases). Germline-derived CDR1 and CDR2 are MDHEN and SYDVKM. V was trimmed by 2 bases and J by 8 bases, leaving 13 bases between them. The CDR3 consists of 15 residues. Here the CDR3 reads CASSLSREDYSPLHF. CDR3 nucleotide sequence: TGTGCCAGCAGTTTAAGCAGGGAGGACTATTCACCCCTCCACTTT.